This T cell receptor (beta chain) was identified during a study of T-cell memory formation after mild COVID-19. The overall study: For the most part, TCR clusters were specific to one donor.

For this clonotype: Its target is not known.

TCRdb passed the 5' RACE reads through MiXCR, listing each CDR3 protein once. The table includes about 340,000 distinct CDR3 sequences, 13% to 15% detected once. General observations from the study: The finding that pre-infection memory included some responding clones suggested that cross-reactive memory joined. Among contracting clones, CD4+ were mainly CM/EM and CD8+ enriched in EMRA. A balance of CD4 and CD8 characterized clones contracting day 15 to 85, whereas later expanders leaned CD4+.

CDR1 MDHEN and CDR2 SYDVKM come from the germline V gene. CDR3 size: 14 residues. Losses at the gene ends were 6 bases for V and 0 bases for J; bases not matched to a gene: 2. This TCR was sampled from a man between 18 and 35 years old who had mild COVID-19 (a few samples of this study predate the infection). Cell type and time point are not known. The V call is TRBV28, the J call TRBJ1-1, with 9 bases matching TRBD1. Input material: PBMCs or a T cell subset sorted from them (not recorded which). The CDR3 spells CASRWTGVNTEAFF. The CDR3 DNA follows: TGTGCCAGCAGATGGACAGGGGTGAACACTGAAGCTTTCTTT.